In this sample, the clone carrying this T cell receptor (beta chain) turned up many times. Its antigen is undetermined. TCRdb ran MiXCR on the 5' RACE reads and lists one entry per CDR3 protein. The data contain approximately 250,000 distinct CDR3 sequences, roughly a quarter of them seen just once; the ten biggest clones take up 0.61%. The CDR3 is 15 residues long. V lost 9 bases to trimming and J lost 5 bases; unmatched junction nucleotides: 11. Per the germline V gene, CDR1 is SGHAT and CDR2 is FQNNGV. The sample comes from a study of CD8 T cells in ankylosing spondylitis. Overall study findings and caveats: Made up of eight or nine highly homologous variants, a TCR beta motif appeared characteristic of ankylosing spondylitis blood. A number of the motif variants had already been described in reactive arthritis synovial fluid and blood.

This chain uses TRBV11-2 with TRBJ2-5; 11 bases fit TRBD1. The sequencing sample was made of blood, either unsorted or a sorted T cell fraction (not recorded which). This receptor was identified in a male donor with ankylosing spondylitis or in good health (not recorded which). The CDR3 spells CASGGQGVWGETQYF. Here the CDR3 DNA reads TGTGCCAGTGGGGGACAGGGGGTATGGGGGGAGACCCAGTACTTC.